The entry that follows covers one T cell receptor (beta chain) sequence. These data come from a study of shared clonotypes between healthy human individuals. The V end was cut by 7 bases, the J end by 1 base, with 15 bases between. Germline CDR1 MNHNS, CDR2 SASEGT. The CDR3 consists of 15 residues. Measured with immunoSEQ multiplex PCR; TCRdb has only the in-frame clones, and not every one. In the table there are approximately 2,000,000 clones, around 93% of which are singletons. The chain employs TRBV6-1 and TRBJ2-3; tentative D call: TRBD2 (5 bases). Sequencing was carried out using naive CD4+ T cells from PBMCs. Specified subset: CD45RA+ positively selected. The clonotype originates from a young man in good health. Some clones in this sample may be carry-over from other donors' samples. CDR3 sequence: CASTSGELGTDTQYF. The CDR3 DNA reads as TGTGCCAGCACCTCTGGGGAGCTGGGCACAGATACGCAGTATTTT.